One and the same sample provided the 8 T cell receptor beta chains below, sequenced in a study of blood T cell repertoires in COVID-19. TCRdb's copy holds only in-frame clones and misses some; the assay was immunoSEQ multiplex PCR. The sample has under 400,000 clones; over 75% are singletons. Sequenced sample: PBMCs or T cells enriched from blood (not recorded which). The receptors originated from a man in his forties in a cohort exposed to, infected with or recovered from COVID-19 (not recorded which).

This rearrangement joins TRBV7-3 to TRBJ2-1; the match to TRBD1 covers 11 bases. Losses at the gene ends were 5 bases for V and 13 bases for J; bases not matched to a gene: 4. This CDR3 has 12 amino acids. The germline V gene has CDR1 SGHTA and CDR2 FQGTGA. The CDR3, as DNA: TGTGCCAGCAGCCCCGGGACAGGGGGTCAGTTCTTC. Its translation is CASSPGTGGQFF.

This clone was observed at least ten times. The rearrangement links TRBV7-9 to TRBJ2-7; 7 bases map to TRBD1. The CDR3 runs 15 residues. From germline, CDR1 is SEHNR and CDR2 FQNEAQ (reference sequence). J lost 0 bases, V lost 7 bases, and 9 bases had no gene match. The CDR3 loop is CASTRGQVNSYEQYF. CDR3 in DNA: TGTGCCAGCACCCGAGGACAGGTAAACTCCTACGAGCAGTACTTC.

The V call is TRBV19, the J call TRBJ2-3; D is perhaps TRBD1 (5 bases). The CDR3 totals 14 residues. Trimming took off 7 bases at V and 3 bases at J, with 14 bases between the two ends. Germline CDR1 reads LNHDA; CDR2 reads SQIVND (reference sequence). The CDR3 loop reads CASNQGWATDTQYF. CDR3 sequence (DNA): TGTGCCAGTAATCAGGGTTGGGCGACAGATACGCAGTATTTT.

This chain uses TRBV11-2 with TRBJ2-3; D gene ambiguous. The CDR3 is 11 residues long. Per germline, CDR1 SGHAT and CDR2 FQNNGV. Trimming left V 5 bases short and J 5 bases short, with 5 bases between. CDR3 amino acids: CASSILDTQYF. DNA for the CDR3: TGTGCCAGCAGCATATTAGATACGCAGTATTTT.

The rearrangement uses TRBV5-1 and TRBJ2-3; 8 nucleotides match TRBD2. Losses at the gene ends were 1 base for V and 3 bases for J; bases not matched to a gene: 7. This CDR3 region has 16 residues. Germline CDR1 is SGHRS and CDR2 is YFSETQ. The CDR3 spells CASSLSLSGNTDTQYF. CDR3 DNA: TGCGCCAGCAGCTTGTCCCTTAGCGGGAATACAGATACGCAGTATTTT. The full variable domain, its missing parts supplied by reference TRBV5-1 and TRBJ2-3, is KAGVTQTPRYLIKTRGQQVTLSCSPISGHRSVSWYQQTPGQGLQFLFEYFSETQRNKGNFPGRFSGRQFSNSRSEMNVSTLELGDSALYLCASSLSLSGNTDTQYFGPGTRLTVL.

The chain couples TRBV28 to TRBJ2-1, with TRBD2 as a possible D gene (5 bases). Germline values: CDR1 MDHEN, CDR2 SYDVKM. V lost 5 bases to trimming and J lost 1 base, with 9 bases between them. CDR3 length equals 14 residues. The CDR3 reads CASSAGGSYNEQFF. In DNA form, the CDR3 reads TGTGCCAGCAGTGCAGGAGGTTCCTACAATGAGCAGTTCTTC.

The chain uses TRBV29-1 and TRBJ2-3; the match to TRBD2 covers 10 bases. Germline values: CDR1 SQVTM, CDR2 ANQGSEA. The CDR3 extends over 15 amino acids. The V segment lost 5 bases and the J segment 5 bases; nucleotides outside the gene matches: 10. CDR3 DNA sequence: TGCAGCGTTCAGCGGCTAGCGGGAGAGGGAGATACGCAGTATTTT. Translation gives CSVQRLAGEGDTQYF.

The CDR3 coding sequence is TGTGCCAGCAGTGAGAGGGTTCTAAAGCCCCAGCATTTT. Translation: CASSERVLKPQHF. The chain carries TRBV6-1 and TRBJ1-5; no reliable D call. From germline, CDR1 is MNHNS and CDR2 SASEGT. Trimming removed 3 bases at V and 8 bases at J, with 11 bases between. There are 13 residues in the CDR3.